Below, 5 T cell receptor beta chains from the same sample are listed, as sequenced in a study of blood T cell repertoires in COVID-19. Assay used: immunoSEQ multiplex PCR; TCRdb lists only in-frame clones, some missing. The table has 250,000 to 350,000 clones, roughly 89% seen once. Sequenced sample: PBMCs or T cells enriched from blood (not recorded which). Source of these receptors: a woman younger than 30 with acute COVID-19.

This rearrangement joins TRBV27 to TRBJ2-7; no clear D gene. The CDR3 consists of 14 residues. Looked up from germline, CDR1 is MNHEY and CDR2 is SMNVEV (reference sequence). V gave up 8 bases and J gave up 2 bases, with 16 bases separating them. The CDR3 spells CASRNKQFPYEQYF. CDR3 nucleotide sequence: TGTGCCAGCCGCAATAAACAGTTTCCCTACGAGCAGTACTTC.

The chain uses TRBV28 and TRBJ1-3; D unclear. V shed 5 bases and J shed 4 bases, with 12 bases lying between them. This CDR3 has 14 amino acids. Germline V gene data show CDR1 as MDHEN and CDR2 as SYDVKM. The CDR3 sequence is CASSPGSQGNTIYF. CDR3 in DNA: TGTGCCAGCAGTCCAGGCTCCCAAGGAAACACCATATATTTT.

The CDR3 sequence: CASSPRTSGSQGNEQFF. CDR3 DNA sequence: TGTGCCAGCTCACCACGAACTAGCGGGAGTCAGGGGAATGAGCAGTTCTTC. V and J are TRBV18 and TRBJ2-1, with 11 bases lining up with TRBD2. The CDR3 covers 17 residues. Unmatched junction bases numbered 9, after V lost 1 base and J lost 7 bases. In germline, CDR1 is KGHSH, CDR2 LQKENI.

The chain combines TRBV4-2 with TRBJ2-7; 10 bases are a match to TRBD2. This CDR3 has 16 residues. Germline CDR1 is LGHNA and CDR2 is YNFKEQ. Trimming cost V 1 base and J 8 bases; bases outside gene matches: 11. The CDR3 loop is CASSQVGSSGSTQQYF. For the CDR3, the DNA is TGTGCCAGCAGCCAAGTCGGGTCTAGCGGGAGTACACAGCAGTACTTC.

The chain carries TRBV5-6 and TRBJ2-7; 7 bases map to TRBD2. CDR1 and CDR2 (germline): SGHDT, YYEEEE. Germline trimming cut 4 bases from V and 12 bases from J; bases unmatched to any gene: 7. The CDR3 runs 11 residues. CDR3 amino acids: CASSAGGRGYF. The CDR3 DNA sequence: TGTGCCAGCAGCGCAGGAGGGAGGGGGTACTTC.